The rows below give T cell receptor beta chains drawn from one sample of a study of Ad26.COV2.S vaccination and SARS-CoV-2 variants. Profiling relied on immunoSEQ multiplex PCR, and the TCRdb table lists in-frame clones only, not all of them. The table has around 340,000 clones, about 89% seen once; the top ten hold 5%. The input for sequencing was peripheral blood, taken in a trial of Ad26.COV2.S vaccine versus placebo. These TCRs come from a person aged 18-60 years who received the Ad26.COV2.S COVID-19 vaccine or a placebo. The CDR3 runs from the conserved cysteine through the conserved F or W. D genes are given only for firm matches. Not all rows give a size; the values are once, few, many and, for expanded clones, a class.

j_call v_call clone_size d_call cdr3_aa cdr3_nt
TRBJ2-1 TRBV30 NA TRBD2 CAWRGLAGVHEQFF TGTGCCTGGAGGGGACTAGCGGGAGTCCATGAGCAGTTCTTC
TRBJ2-1 TRBV5-1 NA TRBD2 CASSHTSGLGLNEQFF TGCGCCAGCAGCCATACCTCCGGACTAGGACTAAATGAGCAGTTCTTC
TRBJ1-2 TRBV7-2 few TRBD1 CASSSGTAHYGYTF TGTGCCAGCAGCTCCGGGACAGCGCATTATGGCTACACCTTC
TRBJ2-7 TRBV27 NA NA CASSLSAGPHYEQYF TGTGCCAGCAGTTTATCAGCGGGTCCTCACTACGAGCAGTACTTC
TRBJ1-1 TRBV6-5 NA NA CASSYSPGQNTEAFF TGTGCCAGCAGTTACTCACCGGGCCAGAACACTGAAGCTTTCTTT
TRBJ1-6 TRBV7-2 NA TRBD1 CASSFHRGSNSPLHF TGTGCCAGCAGCTTTCACAGGGGATCTAATTCACCCCTCCACTTT
TRBJ1-3 TRBV19 once NA CASSRGPSGNTIYF TGTGCCAGTAGTCGGGGACCCTCTGGAAACACCATATATTTT
TRBJ2-2 TRBV7-8 NA NA CASTPSPGTGELFF TGTGCCAGCACCCCATCTCCGGGGACCGGGGAGCTGTTTTTT
TRBJ2-7 TRBV2 few TRBD2 CASTPPSGTYEQYF TGTGCCAGCACCCCTCCGAGCGGGACCTACGAGCAGTACTTC
TRBJ1-4 TRBV10-3 NA NA CAITPRMDEKLFF TGTGCCATCACCCCCAGGATGGATGAAAAACTGTTTTTT
TRBJ2-1 TRBV9 NA TRBD2 CASSVSSGGAAYNEQFF TGTGCCAGCAGCGTTTCTAGCGGGGGGGCGGCCTACAATGAGCAGTTCTTC
TRBJ1-3 TRBV25-1 few TRBD1 CASSETGAGNTIYF TGTGCCAGCAGTGAAACAGGGGCTGGAAACACCATATATTTT
TRBJ2-5 TRBV28 NA NA CASRSWSEETQYF TGTGCCAGCAGGTCATGGTCGGAGGAGACCCAGTACTTC
TRBJ1-1 TRBV27 NA NA CASSLVRDTEAFF TGTGCCAGCAGTTTGGTCAGGGATACTGAAGCTTTCTTT
TRBJ2-3 TRBV21-1 NA NA CASSGSNRDLTDTQYF TGTGCCAGCAGCGGATCGAACAGGGACCTAACAGATACGCAGTATTTT
TRBJ1-2 TRBV20-1 NA TRBD1 CSASGTAPYGYTF TGCAGTGCTAGTGGGACAGCCCCATATGGCTACACCTTC
TRBJ2-1 TRBV4-2 NA TRBD2 CASSRLAGAYNEQFF TGTGCCAGCAGCCGTCTAGCGGGAGCCTACAATGAGCAGTTCTTC
TRBJ1-1 TRBV19 NA NA CASSRPRGMNTEAFF TGTGCCAGTAGTCGTCCCCGGGGCATGAACACTGAAGCTTTCTTT
TRBJ1-5 TRBV5-6 NA NA CASSSITQGLQPQHF TGTGCCAGCAGTTCCATCACTCAGGGTCTTCAGCCCCAGCATTTT
TRBJ2-1 TRBV5-1 NA NA CASSFEGHTINEQFF TGCGCCAGCAGCTTTGAGGGACACACCATTAATGAGCAGTTCTTC
TRBJ2-1 TRBV29-1 NA NA CSVEGRYNEQFF TGCAGCGTTGAAGGCCGATACAATGAGCAGTTCTTC
TRBJ1-5 TRBV30 few TRBD1 CAWQGEGNQPQHF TGTGCCTGGCAGGGGGAAGGCAATCAGCCCCAGCATTTT
TRBJ2-3 TRBV30 NA NA CAWSAQGSTDTQYF TGTGCCTGGAGTGCCCAGGGGAGCACAGATACGCAGTATTTT